This T cell receptor (beta chain) was identified in a study of blood T cells in healthy people across ages. Findings and limits, study-wide: Observed TCR beta diversity per million T cells went down as age went up. This fall followed a roughly linear course with age.

Germline loops: CDR1 SGHTA, CDR2 FQGNSA. V was clipped by 5 bases and J by 10 bases, with 12 bases between them. The CDR3 runs to 12 residues. A note on this clonotype: What it binds is unknown.

For the second PCR, which ran for roughly 7 to 11 cycles, a sample-barcoded 5' primer and a J-beta primer mix were used. Tagging of each cDNA molecule was performed by a template-switch adaptor with 12 random nucleotides. TCRdb itself ran the 5' RACE reads through MiXCR, one entry per CDR3 protein. Counted here are 500,000 to 600,000 distinct CDR3 sequences, 27% occurring once; the ten biggest clones make up 18%. PBMCs, at least 6.5 million per sample, were isolated. The sequence derives from a woman in her 70s in good health. Sequencing input: blood. The gene calls are TRBV7-2 and TRBJ2-1, with D unclear. In DNA form, the CDR3 reads TGTGCCAGCAGCCCCCCGACCCAAGAGCAGTTCTTC. Translation: CASSPPTQEQFF.